This T cell receptor beta chain appears in the sequencing data of a study of T cell repertoires in cytomegalovirus infection. In the study overall: Well-studied HLA-B-restricted epitopes and recently identified HLA-C-restricted epitopes of CMV were both used in the study. An indication of both CMV infection and matching HLA type came from public TCR beta signatures.

Germline CDR1 and CDR2: LGHNA and YSLEER. Trimming removed 5 bases from V and 9 bases from J; junction bases left unmatched: 12. This CDR3 region has 16 residues. TCRdb itself ran the reads through MiXCR, one entry per CDR3 protein. The sample has around 750,000 distinct CDR3 sequences; less than 35% are singletons. A few counts support this clonotype. As yet, its antigen is unknown. Sequenced material: cultured CD8+ T cells from PBMCs, taken from culture after CMV antigen stimulation. The chain couples TRBV4-3 to TRBJ2-1; 11 bases match TRBD2. The receptor was isolated from a human donor in good health (CMV status not recorded). Some clones in this sample may be carry-over from other donors' samples. This chain's CDR3 is CASSFRGSGGAFEQFF. In DNA, the CDR3 is TGCGCCAGCAGCTTCCGGGGTAGCGGGGGGGCCTTTGAGCAGTTCTTC.